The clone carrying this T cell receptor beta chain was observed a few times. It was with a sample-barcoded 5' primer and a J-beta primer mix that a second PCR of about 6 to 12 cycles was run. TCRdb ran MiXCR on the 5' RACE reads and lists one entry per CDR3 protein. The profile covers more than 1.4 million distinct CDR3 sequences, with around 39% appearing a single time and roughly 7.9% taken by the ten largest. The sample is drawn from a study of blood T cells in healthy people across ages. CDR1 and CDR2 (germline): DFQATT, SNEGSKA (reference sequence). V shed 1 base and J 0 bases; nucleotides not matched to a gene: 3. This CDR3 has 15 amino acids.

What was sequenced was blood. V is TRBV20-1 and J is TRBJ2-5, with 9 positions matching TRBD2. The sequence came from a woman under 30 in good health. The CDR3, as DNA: TGCAGTGCTAGAGCTCTAGCGGGACACCAAGAGACCCAGTACTTC. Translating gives CSARALAGHQETQYF.